Each of the 5 T cell receptor beta chains below was sequenced from the same sample in a study of T cell responses to AZD1222 COVID-19 vaccine. Clones were read by immunoSEQ multiplex PCR, and TCRdb kept only the in-frame ones, dropping some. This table holds about 170,000 clones, roughly nine tenths found once. The sample in question was peripheral blood, obtained on day 0 of AZD1222 vaccination. All receptors derive from an adult in good health.

The V gene is TRBV2, the J gene TRBJ1-1; TRBD1 might be the D (5 bases). CDR3 length: 14 amino acids. Germline V CDR1 and CDR2: SNHLY, FYNNEI. The V gene lost 5 bases and the J gene lost 3 bases, with 13 bases spanning the gap. The CDR3 DNA sequence: TGTGCCAGCAGTCTGGCAGGGTCGGACACTGAAGCTTTCTTT. Amino acids: CASSLAGSDTEAFF.

This chain connects TRBV12-3 or TRBV12-4 to TRBJ1-1; D not certain. V was pared by 4 bases and J by 6 bases, with 9 bases between. The CDR3 is 12 amino acids. For the CDR3, the DNA is TGTGCCAGCAGTTCAGGAATGGCTGAAGCTTTCTTT. Protein: CASSSGMAEAFF.

This chain joins TRBV7-9 and TRBJ1-2; D possibly corresponds to TRBD1 (5 bases). V was pared by 2 bases and J by 8 bases, with 15 bases between. CDR1 and CDR2 from the germline V gene are SEHNR and FQNEAQ (reference sequence). The CDR3 runs to 14 residues. CDR3 nucleotide sequence: TGTGCCAGCAGCTTACAAACACAGGTTAACGGCTACACCTTC. This sequence encodes CASSLQTQVNGYTF.

CDR3 sequence (DNA): TGTGCCAGCTCACCAGTTTGGGGGACTGAAGCTTTCTTT. Translated, it gives CASSPVWGTEAFF. The chain employs TRBV18 and TRBJ1-1; a possible D gene is TRBD1 (5 bases). In germline, CDR1 is KGHSH, CDR2 LQKENI. V was pared by 2 bases and J by 5 bases, with 9 bases between. This CDR3 has 13 amino acids.

V gene TRBV9 combines with J gene TRBJ2-2, with no clear D. Germline V gene lookup returns CDR1 SGDLS and CDR2 YYNGEE. CDR3 size: 13 residues. Trimming shortened V by 4 bases and J by 5 bases, and 9 bases separated the two germline ends. The CDR3 nucleotides read TGTGCCAGCAGCCCCCACGATACCGGGGAGCTGTTTTTT. Amino acids: CASSPHDTGELFF.